The T cell receptor (beta chain) under discussion was sequenced for a study of T cell clones after liver transplantation. Regarding this clone: Its antigen is unknown.

General study points: A significant post-transplant drop in circulating graft-donor-reactive CD4 TCRbeta sequences occurred in most of the 8 subjects.

Profiling relied on immunoSEQ multiplex PCR, and the TCRdb table lists in-frame clones only, not all of them. Of fewer than 110,000 clones listed, around 80% are singletons. The J segment lost 8 bases and the V segment lost 7 bases, leaving 16 bases of the junction unmatched. Germline values: CDR1 KGHSY, CDR2 FQNENV. The CDR3 runs to 15 residues. The V and J genes are TRBV16 and TRBJ1-2, with 7 bases lining up with TRBD1. The sequence was obtained from a human patient who received a liver transplant. Some T cells may have come from the graft donor. The sequencing used CD4+ T cells from blood, collected 45 to 50 months after liver transplant. Here the CDR3 DNA reads TGTGCCAGCATCCTAGATAGGACAGGCCCCGTGGGCTACACCTTC. Amino acid sequence: CASILDRTGPVGYTF.